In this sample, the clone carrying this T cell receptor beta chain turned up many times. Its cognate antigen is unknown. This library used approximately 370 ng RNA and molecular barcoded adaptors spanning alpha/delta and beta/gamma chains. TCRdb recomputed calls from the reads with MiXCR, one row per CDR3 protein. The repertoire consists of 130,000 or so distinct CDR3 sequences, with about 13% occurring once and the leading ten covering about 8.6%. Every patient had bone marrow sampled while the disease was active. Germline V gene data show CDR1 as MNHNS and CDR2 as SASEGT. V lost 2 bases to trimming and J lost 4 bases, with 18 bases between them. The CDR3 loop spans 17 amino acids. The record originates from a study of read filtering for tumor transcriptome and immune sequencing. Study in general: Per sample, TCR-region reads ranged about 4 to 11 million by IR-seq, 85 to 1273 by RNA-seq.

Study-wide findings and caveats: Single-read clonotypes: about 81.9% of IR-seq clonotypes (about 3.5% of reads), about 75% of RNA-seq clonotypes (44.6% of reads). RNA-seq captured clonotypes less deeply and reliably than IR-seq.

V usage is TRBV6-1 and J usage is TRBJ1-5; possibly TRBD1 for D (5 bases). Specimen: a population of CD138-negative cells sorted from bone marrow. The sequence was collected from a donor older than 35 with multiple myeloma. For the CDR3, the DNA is TGTGCCAGCAGTGAAACTTTCTGGGACGGCATGAATCAGCCCCAGCATTTT. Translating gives CASSETFWDGMNQPQHF.